This T cell receptor (beta chain) was obtained from a study of T cell responses to AZD1222 COVID-19 vaccine. General study results and limits: Along spike, vaccine-associated CD4 TCRs were found throughout, with dominance at 160-218 and 743-854. Clonal diversity may have been underestimated, and the donors were mostly white British, with more females than males. Epitopes outside B.1.351 and B.1.1.7 mutated regions reportedly drew nearly half of spike TCRs.

Trimming left V 5 bases short and J 7 bases short, with 14 bases between. The CDR3 is made up of 13 amino acids. Germline V gene lookup returns CDR1 SGHVS and CDR2 FQNEAQ. Only in-frame clones appear in the TCRdb table, and some are missing; sequencing was by immunoSEQ multiplex PCR. Among around 120,000 clones listed, about 88% were seen once. On this clone: Antigen: not known.

The chain links TRBV7-8 to TRBJ1-2, with unresolved D. The material sequenced was peripheral blood, taken on day 0 of AZD1222 vaccination. The sequence was obtained from an adult in good health. CDR3 nucleotide sequence: TGTGCCAGCAGCAGGCGGGAGGGCAGTGGCTACACCTTC. This codes for CASSRREGSGYTF.